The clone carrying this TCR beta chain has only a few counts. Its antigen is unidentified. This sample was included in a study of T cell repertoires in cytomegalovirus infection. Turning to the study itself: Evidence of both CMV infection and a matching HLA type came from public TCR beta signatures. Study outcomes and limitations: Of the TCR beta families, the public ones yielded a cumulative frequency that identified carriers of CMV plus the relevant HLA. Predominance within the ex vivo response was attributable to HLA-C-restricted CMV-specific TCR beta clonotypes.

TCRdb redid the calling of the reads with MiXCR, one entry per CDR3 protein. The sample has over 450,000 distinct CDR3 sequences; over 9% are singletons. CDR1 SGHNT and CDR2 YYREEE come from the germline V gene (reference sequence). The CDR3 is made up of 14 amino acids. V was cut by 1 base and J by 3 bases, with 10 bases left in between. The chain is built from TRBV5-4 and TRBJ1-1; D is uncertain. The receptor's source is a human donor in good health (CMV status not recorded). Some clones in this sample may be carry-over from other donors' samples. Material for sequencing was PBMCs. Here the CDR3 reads CASSLLGRDTEAFF. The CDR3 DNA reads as TGTGCCAGCAGCTTGCTCGGTAGGGACACTGAAGCTTTCTTT.